The entry that follows covers one T cell receptor beta chain sequence. The data were taken from a study of cytomegalovirus exposure and HLA in healthy donors. The PCR contained 60 Vbeta and 13 Jbeta primers. Sequencing used immunoSEQ multiplex PCR; TCRdb keeps in-frame clones, though not all of them. The repertoire has 100,000 to 150,000 clones, roughly 70% of them found once; the top ten carry roughly 3%. The source material was PBMCs. The receptor was isolated from a woman in her thirties or forties in good health and CMV-seropositive.

The CDR3 sequence: CASSPPMTGMGNQPQHF. The CDR3 DNA reads TGTGCCAGCTCACCACCGATGACGGGTATGGGCAATCAGCCCCAGCATTTT. V gene TRBV18 combines with J gene TRBJ1-5; D is unclear. Germline loops: CDR1 KGHSH, CDR2 LQKENI. CDR3 length: 17 residues. V lost 0 bases and J lost 2, with 14 bases in between. The full variable domain, rest sourced from reference TRBV18 and TRBJ1-5, is NAGVMQNPRHLVRRRGQEARLRCSPMKGHSHVYWYRQLPEEGLKFMVYLQKENIIDESGMPKERFSAEFPKEGPSILRIQQVVRGDSAAYFCASSPPMTGMGNQPQHFGDGTRLSIL.